Presented here are 27 T cell receptor beta chains from one specimen sequenced in a study of CD4 T cells in relation to SARS-CoV-2 and coronaviruses. CD4+ T cells from unexposed donors were obtained before the COVID-19 pandemic (2011-2018). CD4+ T cells were isolated from the cells after 10 days of culture. These receptors have no identified antigens. Only in-frame clones appear in the TCRdb table, and some are missing; sequencing was by immunoSEQ multiplex PCR. This table holds some 14,000 clones, roughly 78% found once. Sequencing was carried out using CD4+ T cells from PBMCs, cultured in vitro. Receptors were obtained from a human donor in good health.

This clone has a handful of counts. The chain recombines TRBV2 with TRBJ2-7; D not certain. The CDR3 runs to 11 residues. The germline V gene encodes CDR1 SNHLY and CDR2 FYNNEI. V shed 4 bases and J shed 5 bases, with 6 bases lying between them. The CDR3 DNA follows: TGTGCCAGCAGTGTTTTTAACGAGCAGTACTTC. It yields the protein CASSVFNEQYF. The complete variable domain, with remaining parts taken from reference TRBV2 and TRBJ2-7, reads EPEVTQTPSHQVTQMGQEVILRCVPISNHLYFYWYRQILGQKVEFLVSFYNNEISEKSEIFDDQFSVERPDGSNFTLKIRSTKLEDSAMYFCASSVFNEQYFGPGTRLTVT.

The genes are TRBV10-1 and TRBJ2-1; 8 bases agree with TRBD2. Germline V gives CDR1 WNHNN, CDR2 SYGVQD (reference sequence). The length of the CDR3 is 13 residues. The junction had 3 bases not matched to a gene; V was cut back by 8 bases and J by 3 bases. In DNA form, the CDR3 reads TGCGCCAGCGGGACTAGGAGCTACAATGAGCAGTTCTTC. Its protein is CASGTRSYNEQFF.

On this clone: The identical CDR3 is also encoded by other nucleotide sequences in the sample. The rearrangement uses TRBV19 and TRBJ1-5; D is uncertain. The V end was cut by 1 base, the J end by 4 bases, with 8 bases between. CDR3 length: 14 amino acids. Per the germline V gene, CDR1 is LNHDA and CDR2 is SQIVND (reference sequence). The CDR3 sequence: CASSIGPSNQPQHF. The CDR3 region has the DNA TGTGCCAGTAGTATAGGGCCCTCAAATCAGCCCCAGCATTTT.

V gene TRBV27 combines with J gene TRBJ2-5; 8 bases fit TRBD2. Germline trimming cut 6 bases from V and 5 bases from J; bases unmatched to any gene: 8. The CDR3 is 14 amino acids. Germline V gene sequence: CDR1 MNHEY, CDR2 SMNVEV (reference sequence). The CDR3 sequence is CASSVSGRVETQYF. The CDR3, as DNA: TGTGCCAGCAGCGTCTCCGGGAGGGTTGAGACCCAGTACTTC.

The chain combines TRBV4-1 with TRBJ2-1; tentative D call: TRBD2 (7 bases). V was shortened by 1 base and J by 6 bases, with 16 bases between the two germline ends. The CDR3 is 16 amino acids. Germline CDR1 and CDR2: MGHRA and YSYEKL. CDR3 DNA sequence: TGCGCCAGCAGCCAAGGGGGGCTAGCGGCGGGCAATGAGCAGTTCTTC. Amino acid sequence: CASSQGGLAAGNEQFF.

This sequence joins TRBV7-9 and TRBJ1-1; D is undetermined. The CDR3 runs 11 residues. V lost 7 bases, J lost 0 bases, and 3 bases lay in between. CDR1 and CDR2 from the germline V gene are SEHNR and FQNEAQ (reference sequence). CDR3 sequence (DNA): TGTGCCAGCACCCTGAACACTGAAGCTTTCTTT. This encodes CASTLNTEAFF.

This clone was recorded a few times. V and J are TRBV27 and TRBJ2-7, with TRBD1 matching 8 bases. With V trimmed by 6 bases and J by 5 bases, 3 bases remained unmatched. Germline V gene sequence: CDR1 MNHEY, CDR2 SMNVEV (reference sequence). The CDR3 length is 12 residues. The DNA of the CDR3 is TGTGCCAGCAGGACAGGGGCCCACGAGCAGTACTTC. Protein product: CASRTGAHEQYF.

The rearrangement joins TRBV28 to TRBJ2-5, with TRBD1 identical over 8 bases. The CDR3 spans 16 residues. V shed 3 bases and J 3 bases; nucleotides not matched to a gene: 9. Germline V gene sequence: CDR1 MDHEN, CDR2 SYDVKM. CDR3 coding DNA: TGTGCCAGCAGTTTCGACCTGACAGGGGAAAAAGAGACCCAGTACTTC. Its protein is CASSFDLTGEKETQYF.

This rearrangement joins TRBV7-8 to TRBJ2-1; 12 bases are shared with TRBD1. This CDR3 spans 15 amino acids. Germline V gives CDR1 SGHVS, CDR2 FQNEAQ. V dropped 5 bases and J dropped 6; count of bases not matched to a gene: 5. The CDR3 region has the DNA TGTGCCAGCAGCCTCCGGGACAGGGGGCTCAATGAGCAGTTCTTC. It yields the protein CASSLRDRGLNEQFF.

The chain combines TRBV28 with TRBJ1-5, with D possibly TRBD1 on 5 matching bases. V was pared by 5 bases and J by 7 bases, with 12 bases between. The CDR3 runs to 13 residues. Germline assignment: CDR1 MDHEN and CDR2 SYDVKM. CDR3 DNA sequence: TGTGCCAGCAGTCGGGGGGGTTCCCAGCCCCAGCATTTT. Translated, it gives CASSRGGSQPQHF.

The J gene is TRBJ2-7, the V gene TRBV28, with D maybe TRBD2 (5 bases). Germline V gene sequence: CDR1 MDHEN, CDR2 SYDVKM. The length of the CDR3 is 12 residues. V dropped 3 bases and J dropped 3 bases, with 6 bases sitting between them. The DNA of the CDR3 is TGTGCCAGCAGTTTGGAGGACTACGAGCAGTACTTC. This sequence encodes CASSLEDYEQYF.

In this sample, this clone turned up a few times. V usage is TRBV7-9 and J usage is TRBJ1-1; perhaps TRBD1 as D (6 bases). With 5 bases removed from V and 3 bases from J, the gap between germline ends came to 16 bases. Germline V CDR1 and CDR2: SEHNR, FQNEAQ (reference sequence). This CDR3 has 15 amino acids. CDR3 sequence (DNA): TGTGCCAGCAGCCACTCGGGAGGGGGAGACACTGAAGCTTTCTTT. Its protein product is CASSHSGGGDTEAFF.

This chain links TRBV5-1 with TRBJ1-5; a possible D gene is TRBD1 (6 bases). CDR1 is SGHRS and CDR2 is YFSETQ in the germline V gene. V shed 0 bases and J shed 1 base, with 8 bases lying between them. This CDR3 has 15 amino acids. As DNA, the CDR3 is TGCGCCAGCAGCTTGGGAGGGGGGAGCAATCAGCCCCAGCATTTT. It is translated as CASSLGGGSNQPQHF.

The rearrangement uses TRBV5-1 and TRBJ1-6, with a tentative D call TRBD1 (5 bases). The germline V and J ends were trimmed by 0 bases and 5 bases, with 9 bases remaining between them. Germline values: CDR1 SGHRS, CDR2 YFSETQ. CDR3 size: 15 residues. The CDR3 loop reads CASSLAGTNNSPLHF. The CDR3 DNA follows: TGCGCCAGCAGCTTGGCCGGGACTAATAATTCACCCCTCCACTTT.

The chain recombines TRBV28 with TRBJ2-5; 8 bases fit TRBD2. The J segment lost 4 bases and the V segment lost 4 bases, leaving 11 bases of the junction unmatched. The length of the CDR3 is 16 residues. Germline loops: CDR1 MDHEN, CDR2 SYDVKM. This CDR3 reads CASSSPLSGSVETQYF. As DNA, the CDR3 is TGTGCCAGCAGTTCACCCCTCAGCGGGAGTGTAGAGACCCAGTACTTC.

The chain has TRBV19 and TRBJ2-2, with TRBD2 matching over 9 bases. This CDR3 spans 15 amino acids. The V segment lost 3 bases and the J segment 2 bases; nucleotides outside the gene matches: 1. Germline CDR1 and CDR2: LNHDA and SQIVND (reference sequence). CDR3 in DNA: TGTGCCAGTAGTATGACTAGCGGTAACACCGGGGAGCTGTTTTTT. Its protein is CASSMTSGNTGELFF.

The chain carries TRBV9 and TRBJ2-2, with unresolved D. With 4 bases removed from V and 3 bases from J, the gap between germline ends came to 4 bases. Germline CDR1 and CDR2: SGDLS and YYNGEE. The CDR3 has 12 amino acids. The CDR3 loop is CASSPHTGELFF. The DNA for the CDR3 is TGTGCCAGCAGCCCCCACACCGGGGAGCTGTTTTTT. The variable domain in full, with the rest retrieved from reference TRBV9 and TRBJ2-2, is DSGVTQTPKHLITATGQRVTLRCSPRSGDLSVYWYQQSLDQGLQFLIQYYNGEERAKGNILERFSAQQFPDLHSELNLSSLELGDSALYFCASSPHTGELFFGEGSRLTVL.

The V and J genes are TRBV19 and TRBJ2-5, with 14 bases fitting TRBD2. The J segment lost 5 bases and the V segment lost 3 bases, leaving 5 bases of the junction unmatched. Germline assignment: CDR1 LNHDA and CDR2 SQIVND (reference sequence). CDR3 length: 16 amino acids. The CDR3 nucleotides are TGTGCCAGTAGTATGGATGGGACTAGCGGGAGTGAGACCCAGTACTTC. Translated, it gives CASSMDGTSGSETQYF.

This chain joins TRBV5-5 and TRBJ1-1; D possibly corresponds to TRBD1 (6 bases). In germline, CDR1 is SGHKS, CDR2 YYEKEE (reference sequence). V was shortened by 2 bases and J by 7 bases, with 18 bases between the two germline ends. The CDR3 consists of 15 residues. The CDR3 spells CASSLGRWGAGEAFF. The CDR3 bases are TGTGCCAGCAGCTTAGGTCGGTGGGGGGCTGGTGAAGCTTTCTTT. The whole variable domain, filled in from reference TRBV5-5 and TRBJ1-1, reads DAGVTQSPTHLIKTRGQQVTLRCSPISGHKSVSWYQQVLGQGPQFIFQYYEKEERGRGNFPDRFSARQFPNYSSELNVNALLLGDSALYLCASSLGRWGAGEAFFGQGTRLTVV.

The gene calls are TRBV11-3 and TRBJ2-2, with D unresolved. CDR1 is SGHNT, CDR2 YENEEA, per germline. V lost 4 bases to trimming and J lost 6 bases, with 12 bases between them. CDR3 length equals 14 residues. The CDR3 coding sequence is TGTGCCAGCAGCTCGACGATAGGTGCCGGGGAGCTGTTTTTT. Translation gives CASSSTIGAGELFF. Full variable domain (missing parts from reference TRBV11-3 and TRBJ2-2): EAGVVQSPRYKIIEKKQPVAFWCNPISGHNTLYWYLQNLGQGPELLIRYENEEAVDDSQLPKDRFSAERLKGVDSTLKIQPAELGDSAVYLCASSSTIGAGELFFGEGSRLTVL.

The rearrangement uses TRBV24-1 and TRBJ2-7; D remains unclear. With 4 bases removed from V and 3 bases from J, the gap between germline ends came to 18 bases. This CDR3 comprises 16 residues. Per the germline V gene, CDR1 is KGHDR and CDR2 is SFDVKD. Here the CDR3 reads CATSDHHIPAFYEQYF. CDR3 DNA: TGTGCCACCAGTGACCACCATATCCCGGCATTCTACGAGCAGTACTTC.

This chain joins TRBV30 and TRBJ1-1, with no clear D. V lost 0 bases and J lost 0, with 8 bases in between. The CDR3 has 14 residues. CDR1 is GTSNPN and CDR2 is SVGIG in the germline V gene (reference sequence). The CDR3 nucleotides are TGTGCCTGGAGTGTAGGGTGGATGAACACTGAAGCTTTCTTT. Its protein product is CAWSVGWMNTEAFF.

This chain connects TRBV11-2 to TRBJ2-5; 13 bases align to TRBD2. The trim removed 6 bases at V and 5 bases at J, leaving 6 bases unmatched. CDR3 size: 15 residues. Germline V gene data show CDR1 as SGHAT and CDR2 as FQNNGV. The CDR3 bases are TGTGCCAGCAGGACGGGACTAGCGGGACTGGAGACCCAGTACTTC. Its translation is CASRTGLAGLETQYF.

The chain combines TRBV6-4 with TRBJ2-1, with 14 bases identical to TRBD2. Germline trimming cut 10 bases from V and 4 bases from J; bases unmatched to any gene: 21. The CDR3 runs to 20 residues. Germline V gene data show CDR1 as MRHNA and CDR2 as SNTAGT. DNA for the CDR3: TGTGCCACCCCGTCCGAGGGTCGACTAGCGGGAGGGCCGGATTACAATGAGCAGTTCTTC. The encoded protein is CATPSEGRLAGGPDYNEQFF.

The CDR3 nucleotides are TGTGCCAGCAGTCGGACAGATTGGGGTGGCTACACCTTC. Residues: CASSRTDWGGYTF. The chain is built from TRBV2 and TRBJ1-2; weak D call: TRBD1 (6 bases). Germline V lookup: CDR1 SNHLY, CDR2 FYNNEI. With 5 bases removed from V and 7 bases from J, the gap between germline ends came to 14 bases. CDR3 size: 13 residues. Filled out from reference TRBV2 and TRBJ1-2, the complete variable domain reads EPEVTQTPSHQVTQMGQEVILRCVPISNHLYFYWYRQILGQKVEFLVSFYNNEISEKSEIFDDQFSVERPDGSNFTLKIRSTKLEDSAMYFCASSRTDWGGYTFGSGTRLTVV.

Only one count was recorded for this clone. DNA for the CDR3: TGTGCCAGCTCACCCTTGGGAAATAGCAATCAGCCCCAGCATTTT. This encodes CASSPLGNSNQPQHF. The V and J genes are TRBV18 and TRBJ1-5; D remains ambiguous. V was shortened by 3 bases and J by 0 bases, with 9 bases between the two germline ends. Germline loops: CDR1 KGHSH, CDR2 LQKENI. CDR3 size: 15 residues.

The chain has TRBV5-1 and TRBJ2-5; 9 nucleotides match TRBD2. V was clipped by 2 bases and J by 2 bases; unmatched bases: 7. The germline gives CDR1 SGHRS, CDR2 YFSETQ. The CDR3 consists of 16 residues. This CDR3 reads CASSFQGLAGQETQYF. CDR3 bases: TGCGCCAGCAGCTTTCAAGGGCTAGCGGGACAAGAGACCCAGTACTTC.